This T cell receptor (beta chain) was captured by sequencing in a study of siplizumab effects on memory and regulatory T cells. Germline V gene data show CDR1 as SGHKS and CDR2 as YYEKEE (reference sequence). Trimming cost V 4 bases and J 3 bases; bases outside gene matches: 9. CDR3 length equals 16 residues. Study-level findings and limits: Few alloreactive clones mapped to unstimulated subsets. Confirmation was lacking for the suppressive function of proliferating Tregs derived from siplizumab cultures.

As to this clone: Its antigen is as yet unknown.

Sequenced by immunoSEQ multiplex PCR; TCRdb stores in-frame clones only, minus some. The table has some 120,000 clones, approximately 92% seen once. Sequencing was done on a sample of non-Treg CD4+ T cells sorted from blood. This TCR derives from a human donor in good health. The chain has TRBV5-5 and TRBJ2-3; 9 bases agree with TRBD1. The DNA for the CDR3 is TGTGCCAGCAGCGCGGGACAGGGTGGTGGGACAGATACGCAGTATTTT. It specifies CASSAGQGGGTDTQYF.